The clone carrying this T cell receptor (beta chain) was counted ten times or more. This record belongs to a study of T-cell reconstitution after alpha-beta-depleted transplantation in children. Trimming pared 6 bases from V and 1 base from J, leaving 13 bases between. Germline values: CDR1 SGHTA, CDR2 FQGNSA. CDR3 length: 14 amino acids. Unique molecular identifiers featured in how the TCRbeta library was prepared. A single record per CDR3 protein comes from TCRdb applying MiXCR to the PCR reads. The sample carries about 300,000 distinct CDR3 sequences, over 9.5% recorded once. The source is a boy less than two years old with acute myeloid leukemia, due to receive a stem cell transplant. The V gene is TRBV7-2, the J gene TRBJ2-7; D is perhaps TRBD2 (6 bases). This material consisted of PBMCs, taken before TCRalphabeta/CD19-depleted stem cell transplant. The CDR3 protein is CASSHPGDSYEQYF. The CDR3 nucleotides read TGTGCCAGCAGTCACCCGGGGGATTCCTACGAGCAGTACTTC.